A selection of T cell receptor beta chains follows, all from one sample in a study of shared clonotypes between healthy human individuals. Using immunoSEQ multiplex PCR, the repertoire was profiled, and TCRdb retains in-frame clones only, with some absent. The sample lists over 400,000 clones, approximately 94% occurring once. The sample taken for sequencing was naive CD4+ T cells sorted from blood. The source is a woman under 40 in good health. The CDR3 runs from the conserved cysteine through the conserved F or W. The D gene is left open where the match is weak. A clone size is listed for some rows: how often the clone was seen (once, few, many), or a class if it is expanded.

>-|TRBJ2-5|-|TRBV28
CASSSPGSAHQETQYF
TGTGCCAGCAGTTCGCCGGGGAGCGCTCACCAAGAGACCCAGTACTTC
>-|TRBJ2-1|TRBD2|TRBV10-1
CASSKGLASSYNEQFF
TGCGCCAGCAGTAAGGGACTAGCTAGCTCCTACAATGAGCAGTTCTTC
>once|TRBJ2-1|TRBD2|TRBV9
CASSTPGVGQTSGGRSYNEQFF
TGTGCCAGCAGCACCCCCGGGGTCGGACAAACTAGCGGAGGACGCTCCTACAATGAGCAGTTCTTC
>-|TRBJ1-2|TRBD1|TRBV6-1
CASSPKGDSDYGYTF
TGTGCCAGCAGTCCAAAGGGGGACAGTGACTATGGCTACACCTTC
>-|TRBJ2-3|-|TRBV19
CASSSRRGSGGGPRGDTQYF
TGTGCCAGTAGTAGCCGAAGAGGGAGCGGAGGGGGCCCTCGGGGGGATACGCAGTATTTT
>-|TRBJ2-7|-|TRBV4-2
CASSHKIGSHEQYF
TGTGCCAGCAGCCATAAGATAGGGAGCCACGAGCAGTACTTC
>once|TRBJ2-7|-|TRBV4-2
CASSRVGQGGSYEQYF
TGTGCCAGCAGCCGAGTCGGGCAGGGGGGATCCTACGAGCAGTACTTC
>-|TRBJ2-7|-|TRBV2
CASSEQGYEQYF
TGTGCCAGCAGCGAGCAGGGCTACGAGCAGTACTTC
>-|TRBJ2-2|-|TRBV2
CASGRGKGGIGAGELFF
TGTGCCAGCGGGAGGGGAAAAGGGGGGATAGGAGCCGGGGAGCTGTTTTTT
>-|TRBJ2-7|TRBD2|TRBV27
CASSSREASYEQYF
TGTGCCAGCAGTTCACGGGAGGCTTCCTACGAGCAGTACTTC
>-|TRBJ2-2|TRBD2|TRBV25-1
CASSARTSGSGELFF
TGTGCCAGCAGTGCCCGGACTAGCGGCTCCGGGGAGCTGTTTTTT
>-|TRBJ2-7|-|TRBV20-1
CSAPRSYEQYF
TGCAGTGCCCCGCGTTCCTACGAGCAGTACTTC
>-|TRBJ2-3|-|TRBV5-1
CASSLGDTDTQYF
TGCGCCAGCAGCTTGGGGGACACAGATACGCAGTATTTT
>-|TRBJ2-7|TRBD1|TRBV19
CASSIRDSSYEQYF
TGTGCCAGTAGTATCAGGGACAGTTCCTACGAGCAGTACTTC
>-|TRBJ1-6|-|TRBV5-8
CASSLARRSSYNSPLHF
TGTGCCAGCAGCTTGGCCAGGAGGAGCTCCTATAATTCACCCCTCCACTTT
>-|TRBJ2-7|-|TRBV19
CASRDARGTSYEQYF
TGTGCCAGTAGAGACGCACGGGGGACCTCCTACGAGCAGTACTTC
>-|TRBJ1-1|-|TRBV14
CASRRGTEAFF
TGTGCCAGCAGACGAGGCACTGAAGCTTTCTTT
>-|TRBJ1-4|-|TRBV6-6
CASRGALNEKLFF
TGTGCCAGCAGGGGGGCTCTTAATGAAAAACTGTTTTTT
>-|TRBJ1-1|-|TRBV28
CASAGNGVGNTEAFF
TGTGCCAGCGCAGGGAATGGGGTGGGAAACACTGAAGCTTTCTTT
>-|TRBJ2-7|TRBD1|TRBV9
CASSVGSGTGYEQYF
TGTGCCAGCAGCGTAGGGTCCGGGACAGGGTACGAGCAGTACTTC
>once|TRBJ2-7|TRBD1|TRBV5-1
CASSGSARTGWKKQYF
TGCGCCAGCAGCGGAAGCGCCCGGACAGGGTGGAAAAAGCAGTACTTC
>-|TRBJ2-1|TRBD1|TRBV2
CASKGQGSEQFF
TGTGCCAGCAAGGGACAGGGGAGCGAGCAGTTCTTC
>-|TRBJ2-6|-|TRBV27
CASSSRGSGANVLTF
TGTGCCAGCAGTTCTAGGGGCTCTGGGGCCAACGTCCTGACTTTC
>-|TRBJ2-7|TRBD1|TRBV7-1
CASSLASRGRGYEQYF
TGTGCCAGCAGCTTAGCCTCTAGGGGGCGAGGGTACGAGCAGTACTTC
>-|TRBJ2-1|-|TRBV7-9
CASSWQGPPPYNEQFF
TGTGCCAGCAGCTGGCAGGGACCACCCCCCTACAATGAGCAGTTCTTC
>-|TRBJ2-1|-|TRBV7-2
CASSLALDSPKFF
TGTGCCAGCAGCTTAGCCTTGGACAGCCCAAAGTTCTTC
>-|TRBJ2-1|TRBD1|TRBV11-1
CASSSQPRDRQFF
TGTGCCAGCAGCTCGCAACCCCGGGACAGGCAGTTCTTC
>-|TRBJ1-5|-|TRBV19
CASSYKPITQPQHF
TGTGCCAGTAGCTATAAACCGATAACCCAGCCCCAGCATTTT
>-|TRBJ1-1|TRBD1|TRBV7-6
CASSLRMKGQENTEAFF
TGTGCCAGCAGCTTAAGGATGAAAGGACAGGAGAACACTGAAGCTTTCTTT
>-|TRBJ2-5|-|TRBV27
CASSLLADQSETQYF
TGTGCCAGCAGTTTATTGGCGGATCAATCGGAGACCCAGTACTTC
>-|TRBJ1-1|-|TRBV6-5
CASSLFGMNTEAFF
TGTGCCAGCAGTCTTTTTGGGATGAACACTGAAGCTTTCTTT
>-|TRBJ1-4|TRBD1|TRBV7-9
CASSSTGGANEKLFF
TGTGCCAGCAGCTCGACAGGGGGCGCGAATGAAAAACTGTTTTTT
>-|TRBJ2-7|-|TRBV28
CASSFFMPGYEQYF
TGTGCCAGCAGTTTCTTTATGCCGGGATACGAGCAGTACTTC
>-|TRBJ2-7|-|TRBV5-1
CASSPQGGNSYEQYF
TGCGCCAGCAGCCCGCAGGGGGGGAACTCCTACGAGCAGTACTTC
>once|TRBJ1-1|-|TRBV10-2
CASNGGQLGTEAFF
TGCGCCAGCAATGGGGGGCAGTTGGGGACTGAAGCTTTCTTT
>-|TRBJ2-7|TRBD1|TRBV7-2
CASSLHPTGGLYEQYF
TGTGCCAGCAGCTTACACCCGACAGGGGGCCTCTACGAGCAGTACTTC
>-|TRBJ2-4|TRBD2|TRBV11-2
CASSLIATTSGRVRIQYF
TGTGCCAGCAGCTTAATCGCCACGACTAGCGGGAGGGTAAGAATTCAGTACTTC
>-|TRBJ1-2|TRBD1|TRBV5-1
CASYEKTRDRGRFFGYTF
TGCGCCAGCTACGAGAAAACCCGGGACAGGGGGCGTTTTTTTGGCTACACCTTC
>-|TRBJ1-1|-|TRBV7-9
CASSLWGSNMNTEAFF
TGTGCCAGCAGCTTATGGGGCAGCAACATGAACACTGAAGCTTTCTTT
>-|TRBJ1-1|TRBD1|TRBV20-1
CSANPGQGYFF
TGCAGTGCTAATCCGGGACAGGGGTACTTCTTT
>-|TRBJ2-7|TRBD1|TRBV6-5
CASRAGTGASEQYF
TGTGCCAGCAGGGCCGGGACAGGGGCATCCGAGCAGTACTTC
>-|TRBJ2-1|-|TRBV5-1
CASSLGGSYNEQFF
TGCGCCAGCAGCTTAGGCGGTTCCTACAATGAGCAGTTCTTC
>-|TRBJ2-7|TRBD1|TRBV5-4
CASSRRDSYHEQYF
TGTGCCAGCAGCCGCCGGGACAGTTACCACGAGCAGTACTTC
>-|TRBJ1-4|-|TRBV27
CASSLTLMSAGDNEKLFF
TGTGCCAGCAGTTTAACGCTTATGTCCGCAGGGGATAATGAAAAACTGTTTTTT
>-|TRBJ2-3|-|TRBV5-1
CASSFIESGTDTQYF
TGCGCCAGCAGCTTTATCGAAAGCGGCACAGATACGCAGTATTTT
>-|TRBJ2-7|TRBD2|TRBV5-1
CASSLAVRTSGYEQYF
TGCGCCAGCAGCTTGGCCGTTAGGACTAGCGGCTACGAGCAGTACTTC
>-|TRBJ1-4|-|TRBV30
CAWSAHGTTNEKLFF
TGTGCCTGGAGTGCCCACGGGACAACTAATGAAAAACTGTTTTTT
>-|TRBJ1-1|-|TRBV27
CASSLKGNTEAFF
TGTGCCAGCAGTTTAAAGGGAAACACTGAAGCTTTCTTT
>-|TRBJ1-2|TRBD1|TRBV19
CASSPLGQRRGYTF
TGTGCCAGTAGTCCCCTGGGACAGCGGAGAGGCTACACCTTC
>-|TRBJ2-7|TRBD1|TRBV5-1
CASSLTGTDSYEQYF
TGCGCCAGCAGCCTGACCGGGACAGACTCCTACGAGCAGTACTTC
>-|TRBJ1-4|TRBD1|TRBV19
CASNSPGTGIDEKLFF
TGTGCCAGTAACTCACCCGGGACAGGAATAGATGAAAAACTGTTTTTT
>-|TRBJ1-1|-|TRBV6-5
CASSYTQIRAAEAFF
TGTGCCAGCAGTTACACACAAATCAGAGCCGCTGAAGCTTTCTTT
>-|TRBJ2-2|-|TRBV5-4
CASSHKAGAGELFF
TGTGCCAGCAGCCACAAAGCAGGGGCCGGGGAGCTGTTTTTT
>-|TRBJ2-7|-|TRBV13
CASRASLVDYEQYF
TGTGCCAGCCGGGCCTCACTTGTAGACTACGAGCAGTACTTC
>few|TRBJ2-7|-|TRBV27
CASSFGGYEQYF
TGTGCCAGCAGTTTTGGTGGCTACGAGCAGTACTTC